The T cell receptor beta chain under discussion was sequenced for a study of vaccination effects on CD4 cells after COVID-19. Antigen-specific CD4+ T cells were first expanded with viral peptide pools by the ViraFEST assay and only then sequenced. Following a roughly eleven-day culture, CD4+ T cells were purified. Among the vaccine recipients, none had a prior SARS-CoV-2 infection, and nucleocapsid antibodies were negative. In germline, CDR1 is LNHNV, CDR2 YYDKDF (reference sequence). This CDR3 is built from 16 residues. The germline V and J ends were trimmed by 0 bases and 2 bases, with 12 bases remaining between them. Generated by immunoSEQ multiplex PCR, the TCRdb table keeps only in-frame clones and is missing some. This table holds fewer than 25,000 clones, 60% to 70% found once. About this clone: Antigen: not known.

Sequencing used CD4+ T cells from PBMCs cultured with HCoV-NL63 spike peptides, obtained before COVID-19 vaccination. This sequence was found in a human donor who received a COVID-19 vaccine. The chain recombines TRBV15 with TRBJ2-3, with D perhaps TRBD2 (7 bases). CDR3 protein: CATSREGGGFTDTQYF. As DNA, the CDR3 is TGTGCCACCAGCAGAGAGGGCGGGGGCTTCACAGATACGCAGTATTTT.